A single T cell receptor (beta chain) is shown here with its context. Methods used by the authors: Estimation of nucleated cell counts was performed using reference gene primer amplification. The method was immunoSEQ multiplex PCR; TCRdb's version includes in-frame clones alone and lacks a portion of them. That table gives V, J and clone size, and the DNA gave D and trimming. The data show some 250,000 clones, with 86% seen just once and roughly 2.3% held by the top ten. This sample stems from a study of blood T cell repertoires in COVID-19. About the study: From T cells, B-cell-depleted T cells, or PBMCs came the material, which was cDNA or gDNA.

J was trimmed by 5 bases and V by 2 bases; bases with no gene match: 17. This CDR3 spans 18 amino acids. Germline V lookup: CDR1 SGHRS, CDR2 YFSETQ. The chain carries TRBV5-1 and TRBJ1-2; the match to TRBD1 covers 8 bases. This TCR derives from a young man who had recovered from COVID-19. Sequenced sample: peripheral blood. The CDR3 is CASSLLVDREDERYGYTF. In nucleotides, the CDR3 is TGCGCCAGCAGCTTATTAGTGGACAGGGAGGATGAGCGGTATGGCTACACCTTC.